This TCR beta chain is drawn from a study of T cell repertoires in cytomegalovirus infection. Background on the study: Matching HLA type, along with CMV infection, was indicated by public TCR beta signatures. Points from the study as a whole: Across the ex vivo response, the dominant clonotypes were HLA-C-restricted CMV-specific TCR beta clonotypes.

TCRdb called the reads again in MiXCR, with one record for every CDR3 protein. This table has about 130,000 distinct CDR3 sequences, about 24% appearing once. Germline V gene lookup returns CDR1 SGHAT and CDR2 FQNNGV. V dropped 5 bases and J dropped 6 bases, with 19 bases sitting between them. The CDR3 extends over 15 amino acids. A remark on this clonotype: What it binds is not known.

The clonotype comes from a human donor in good health (CMV status not recorded). Some clones in this sample may be carry-over from other donors' samples. The sample was PBMCs, sequenced either directly or after in vitro stimulation (not recorded which). The rearrangement joins TRBV11-2 to TRBJ1-1; D is ambiguous. The CDR3, as DNA: TGTGCCAGCAGCCATGGGCACAGAAGAGAAGCTGAAGCTTTCTTT. Encoded protein: CASSHGHRREAEAFF.